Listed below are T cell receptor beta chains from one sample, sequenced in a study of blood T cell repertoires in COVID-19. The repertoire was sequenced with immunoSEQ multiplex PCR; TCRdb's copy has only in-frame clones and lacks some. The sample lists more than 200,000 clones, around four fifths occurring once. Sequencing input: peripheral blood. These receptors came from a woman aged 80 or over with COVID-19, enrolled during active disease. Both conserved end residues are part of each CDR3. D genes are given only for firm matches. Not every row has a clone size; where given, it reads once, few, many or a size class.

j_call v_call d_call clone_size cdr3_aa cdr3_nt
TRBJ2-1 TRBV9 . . CASSVRGSLSYNEQFF TGTGCCAGCAGCGTCCGGGGGTCCCTCTCCTACAATGAGCAGTTCTTC
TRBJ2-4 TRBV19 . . CASSSPGDKNIQYF TGTGCCAGTAGTTCCCCGGGGGATAAAAACATTCAGTACTTC
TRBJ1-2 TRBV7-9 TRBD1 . CASSLSTGANYGYTF TGTGCCAGCAGCTTATCCACAGGGGCAAACTATGGCTACACCTTC
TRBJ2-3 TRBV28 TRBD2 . CASSRQRGIDTQYF TGTGCCAGCAGCCGACAGCGGGGGATAGATACGCAGTATTTT
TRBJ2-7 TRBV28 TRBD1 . CASRVARTGGYEQYF TGTGCCAGCCGAGTTGCCCGGACAGGGGGCTACGAGCAGTACTTC
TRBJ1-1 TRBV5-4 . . CAGSKQGLNTEAFF TGTGCCGGTTCCAAACAGGGCCTGAACACTGAAGCTTTCTTT
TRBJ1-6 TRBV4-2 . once CASSQDYRFSPLHF TGTGCCAGCAGCCAAGATTATCGGTTTTCACCCCTCCACTTT
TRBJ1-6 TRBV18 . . CASSPGGGLYNSPLHF TGTGCCAGCTCACCCGGCGGGGGGCTTTATAATTCACCCCTCCACTTT
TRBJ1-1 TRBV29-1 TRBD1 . CSVGGAGGMSYTEAFF TGCAGCGTCGGAGGGGCAGGGGGCATGAGTTACACTGAAGCTTTCTTT
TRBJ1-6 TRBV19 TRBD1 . CASSRQGSYSPLHF TGTGCCAGTTCCCGACAGGGGAGTTATTCACCCCTCCACTTT
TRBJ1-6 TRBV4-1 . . CASSQAIPRLSYNSPLHF TGCGCCAGCAGCCAAGCAATTCCCAGGCTTTCCTATAATTCACCCCTCCACTTT
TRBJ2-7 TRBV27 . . CASSASEGYEQYF TGTGCCAGCAGTGCTAGCGAGGGCTACGAGCAGTACTTC
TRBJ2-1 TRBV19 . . CASSSRNLQFF TGTGCCAGTAGTAGCAGGAACTTGCAGTTCTTC
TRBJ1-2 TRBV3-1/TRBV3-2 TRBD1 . CASNQRDRGFFNYGYTF TGTGCCAGCAACCAAAGGGACAGGGGATTTTTTAACTATGGCTACACCTTC
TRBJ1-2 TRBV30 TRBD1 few CAWSVLGQGEDGYTF TGTGCCTGGAGTGTACTCGGACAGGGGGAAGATGGCTACACCTTC
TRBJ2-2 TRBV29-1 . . CSAEGVNTGELFF TGCAGCGCTGAAGGCGTGAACACCGGGGAGCTGTTTTTT
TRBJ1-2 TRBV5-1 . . CASSRLEANYGYTF TGCGCCAGCAGCCGACTGGAAGCTAACTATGGCTACACCTTC
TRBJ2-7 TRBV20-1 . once CSARKPAQYF TGCAGTGCTAGGAAGCCCGCACAGTACTTC
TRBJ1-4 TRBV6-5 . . CATSYGGKNEKLFF TGTGCCACCAGCTATGGAGGGAAGAATGAAAAACTGTTTTTT
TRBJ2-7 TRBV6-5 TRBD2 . CASAGGAGQYF TGTGCCAGCGCGGGGGGGGCTGGGCAGTACTTC
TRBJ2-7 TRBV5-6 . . CASSPGLSAEQYF TGTGCCAGCAGCCCGGGACTGTCGGCCGAGCAGTACTTC
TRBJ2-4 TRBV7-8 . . CASSPSTGSLVNIQYF TGTGCCAGCAGCCCCTCGACGGGTAGCCTCGTAAACATTCAGTACTTC
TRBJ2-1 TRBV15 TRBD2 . CATTKTSGAYNEQFF TGTGCCACCACCAAGACTAGCGGGGCTTACAATGAGCAGTTCTTC
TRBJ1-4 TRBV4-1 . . CASSRVPQATNEKLFF TGCGCCAGCAGCCGAGTACCACAGGCAACTAATGAAAAACTGTTTTTT
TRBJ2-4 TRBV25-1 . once CASSAWGQENIQYF TGTGCCAGCAGTGCGTGGGGGCAGGAAAACATTCAGTACTTC
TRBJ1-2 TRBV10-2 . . CASSEHPGTFNYGYTF TGCGCCAGCAGTGAGCACCCGGGGACATTTAACTATGGCTACACCTTC
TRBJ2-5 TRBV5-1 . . CASSGRREQEETQYF TGCGCCAGCAGCGGTCGTCGAGAACAGGAAGAGACCCAGTACTTC
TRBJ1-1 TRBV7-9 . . CASTLEAANTEAFF TGTGCCAGCACTTTAGAGGCGGCGAACACTGAAGCTTTCTTT
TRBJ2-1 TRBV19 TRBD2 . CASSKLGTSEYNEQFF TGTGCCAGTAGTAAATTGGGGACTAGCGAATACAATGAGCAGTTCTTC
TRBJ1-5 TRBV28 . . CASSLSTGVPHF TGTGCCAGCAGTTTGTCTACAGGTGTCCCGCATTTT
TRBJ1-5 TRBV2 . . CASEQGRNQPQHF TGTGCCAGCGAGCAGGGGCGCAATCAGCCCCAGCATTTT
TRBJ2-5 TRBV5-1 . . CASSPRSRQETQYF TGCGCCAGCAGCCCGAGGAGCAGACAAGAGACCCAGTACTTC
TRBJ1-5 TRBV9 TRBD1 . CASSPTGEPYGAQHF TGTGCCAGCAGCCCTACAGGGGAACCCTATGGGGCCCAGCATTTT
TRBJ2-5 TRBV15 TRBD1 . CATSREQGARETQYF TGTGCCACCAGCAGAGAACAGGGGGCTAGGGAGACCCAGTACTTC
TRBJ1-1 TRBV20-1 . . CSAELNTEAFF TGCAGTGCGGAGCTGAACACTGAAGCTTTCTTT
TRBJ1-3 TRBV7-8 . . CASSSVHGNTIYF TGTGCCAGCAGCTCGGTCCATGGAAACACCATATATTTT
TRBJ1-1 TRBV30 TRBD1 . CAWIPGQGYTEAFF TGTGCCTGGATCCCGGGACAGGGCTACACTGAAGCTTTCTTT
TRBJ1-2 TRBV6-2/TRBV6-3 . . CASSTGSSYGYTF TGTGCCAGCAGCACGGGATCCTCCTATGGCTACACCTTC
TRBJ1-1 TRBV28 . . CASIALNTEAFF TGTGCCAGCATAGCGCTGAACACTGAAGCTTTCTTT
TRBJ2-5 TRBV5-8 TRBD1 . CATSRDRGFLDQETQYF TGTGCCACATCCCGGGACAGGGGATTTCTGGATCAAGAGACCCAGTACTTC
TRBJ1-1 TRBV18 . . CASSPRTENTEAFF TGTGCCAGCTCACCAAGGACAGAGAACACTGAAGCTTTCTTT
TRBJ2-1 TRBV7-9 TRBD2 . CASRRAGTSGTSYNEQFF TGTGCCAGCAGAAGAGCCGGGACTAGCGGCACCTCCTACAATGAGCAGTTCTTC
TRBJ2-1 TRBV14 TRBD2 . CASSQVSGAGNEQFF TGTGCCAGCAGCCAAGTTAGCGGGGCCGGAAATGAGCAGTTCTTC
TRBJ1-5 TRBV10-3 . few CAIKAASRAQHF TGTGCCATCAAGGCTGCCTCCCGGGCCCAGCATTTT
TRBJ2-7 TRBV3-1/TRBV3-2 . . CASSKTGNEQYF TGTGCCAGCAGCAAAACAGGGAACGAGCAGTACTTC
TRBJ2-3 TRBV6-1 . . CASSERTRAPSTDTQYF TGTGCCAGCAGTGAAAGGACCAGGGCCCCTAGCACAGATACGCAGTATTTT
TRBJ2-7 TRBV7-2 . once CASSLARREQYF TGTGCCAGCAGCTTAGCGCGGCGGGAGCAGTACTTC
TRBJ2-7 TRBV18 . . CASSPPGGSGEQYF TGTGCCAGCTCACCACCCGGTGGTTCGGGGGAGCAGTACTTC
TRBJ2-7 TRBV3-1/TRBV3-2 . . CASSEGAFSYEQYF TGTGCCAGCAGCGAAGGGGCTTTCTCCTACGAGCAGTACTTC
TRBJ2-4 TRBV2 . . CASQGAVLAKNIQYF TGTGCCAGCCAAGGTGCGGTGCTAGCCAAAAACATTCAGTACTTC
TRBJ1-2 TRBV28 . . CASSSPVNYGYTF TGTGCCAGCAGTTCCCCTGTAAACTATGGCTACACCTTC
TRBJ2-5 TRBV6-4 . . CASNEGHRKETQYF TGTGCCAGCAATGAGGGACACCGGAAAGAGACCCAGTACTTC
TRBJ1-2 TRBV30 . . CAWRVGPSYTF TGTGCCTGGAGGGTGGGGCCGAGCTACACCTTC
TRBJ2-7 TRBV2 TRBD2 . CASSEVKLAGLYEQYF TGTGCCAGCAGTGAAGTAAAATTAGCGGGGCTCTACGAGCAGTACTTC
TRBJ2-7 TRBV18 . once CASSSGGGVEQYF TGTGCCAGCTCATCAGGAGGAGGGGTCGAGCAGTACTTC